This TCR beta chain came from a study of blood T cells in healthy people across ages. The CDR3 is 17 amino acids. Germline V gives CDR1 SGHKS, CDR2 YYEKEE (reference sequence). Trimming removed 2 bases from V and 5 bases from J; junction bases left unmatched: 11. Only a few counts were recorded for this clonotype. Primers used in a second PCR of about 6 to 12 cycles were a sample-barcoded 5' primer and a J-beta primer mix. TCRdb analysed the 5' RACE reads with MiXCR anew, one entry per CDR3 protein. The sample lists about 780,000 distinct CDR3 sequences, about half seen once, with 15% to 20% in the top ten.

The source of this sequence is a man at least 80 years old in good health. Sequenced sample: blood. The gene calls are TRBV5-5 and TRBJ2-5, with 11 bases identical to TRBD2. The CDR3 DNA reads TGTGCCAGCAGCTTTACGTCTAGCGGGAGGACGGGGGAGACCCAGTACTTC. Amino acid sequence: CASSFTSSGRTGETQYF.